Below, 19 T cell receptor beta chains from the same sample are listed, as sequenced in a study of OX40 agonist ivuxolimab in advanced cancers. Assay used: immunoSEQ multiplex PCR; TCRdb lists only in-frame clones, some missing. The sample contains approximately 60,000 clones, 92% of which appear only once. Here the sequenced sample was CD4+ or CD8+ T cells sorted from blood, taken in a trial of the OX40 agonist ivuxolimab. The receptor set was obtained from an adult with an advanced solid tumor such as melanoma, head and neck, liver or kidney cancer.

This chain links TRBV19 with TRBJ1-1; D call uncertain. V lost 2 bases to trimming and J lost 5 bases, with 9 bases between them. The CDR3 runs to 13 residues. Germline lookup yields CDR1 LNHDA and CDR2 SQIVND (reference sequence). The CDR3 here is CASSITPRTEAFF. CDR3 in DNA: TGTGCCAGTAGTATAACCCCGCGAACTGAAGCTTTCTTT.

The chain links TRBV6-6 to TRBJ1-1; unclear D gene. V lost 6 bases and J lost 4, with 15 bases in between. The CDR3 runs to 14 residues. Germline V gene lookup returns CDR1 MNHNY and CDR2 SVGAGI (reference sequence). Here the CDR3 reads CASSNGVVSTEAFF. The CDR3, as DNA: TGTGCCAGCAGCAACGGGGTGGTGAGCACTGAAGCTTTCTTT.

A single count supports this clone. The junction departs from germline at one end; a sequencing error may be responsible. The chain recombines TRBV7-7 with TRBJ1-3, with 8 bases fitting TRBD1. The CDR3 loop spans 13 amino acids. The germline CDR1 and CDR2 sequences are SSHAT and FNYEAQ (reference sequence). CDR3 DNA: TGTGCTAGCAGCTTAGGACAGGGCCACACCATATATTTT. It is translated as CASSLGQGHTIYF.

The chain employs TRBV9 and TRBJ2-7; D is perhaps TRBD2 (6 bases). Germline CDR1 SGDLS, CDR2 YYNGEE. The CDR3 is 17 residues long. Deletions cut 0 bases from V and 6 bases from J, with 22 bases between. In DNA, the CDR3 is TGTGCCAGCAGCGTAGATGTGTTGGGGACTGCCTCGGGCGAGCAGTACTTC. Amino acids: CASSVDVLGTASGEQYF.

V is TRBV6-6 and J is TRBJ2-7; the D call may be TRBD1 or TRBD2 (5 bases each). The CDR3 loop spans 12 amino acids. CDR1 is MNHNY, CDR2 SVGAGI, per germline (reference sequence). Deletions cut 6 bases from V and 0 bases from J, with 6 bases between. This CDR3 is CASRRGSYEQYF. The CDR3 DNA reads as TGTGCCAGCAGGAGGGGCTCCTACGAGCAGTACTTC.

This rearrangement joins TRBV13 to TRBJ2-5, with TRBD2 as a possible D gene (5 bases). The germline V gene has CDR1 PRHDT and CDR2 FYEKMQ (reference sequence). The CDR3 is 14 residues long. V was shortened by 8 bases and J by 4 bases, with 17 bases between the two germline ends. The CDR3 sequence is CASARPSGLETQYF. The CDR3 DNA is TGTGCCAGCGCTCGGCCGAGCGGTCTAGAGACCCAGTACTTC.

DNA for the CDR3: TGTGCCAGCAGTGAGGGGACAGACTACTATGGCTACACCTTC. This translates into CASSEGTDYYGYTF. J is TRBJ1-2 and V is TRBV2, with 7 bases fitting TRBD1. V lost 3 bases, J lost 3 bases, and 4 bases stayed unmatched. CDR3 length: 14 residues. Germline V gene lookup returns CDR1 SNHLY and CDR2 FYNNEI.

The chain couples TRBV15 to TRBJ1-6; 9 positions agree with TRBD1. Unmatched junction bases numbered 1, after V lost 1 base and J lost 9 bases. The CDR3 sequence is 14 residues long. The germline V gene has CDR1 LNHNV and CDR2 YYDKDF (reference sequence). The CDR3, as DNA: TGTGCCACCAGCAGAGTGGGACAGGGTTCACCCCTCCACTTT. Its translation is CATSRVGQGSPLHF.

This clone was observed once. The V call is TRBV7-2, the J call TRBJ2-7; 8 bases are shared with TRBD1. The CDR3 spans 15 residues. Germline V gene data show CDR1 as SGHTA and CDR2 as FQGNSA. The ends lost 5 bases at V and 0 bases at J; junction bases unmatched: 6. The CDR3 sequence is CASSNRGSYSYEQYF. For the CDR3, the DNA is TGTGCCAGCAGCAACAGGGGGTCCTACTCCTACGAGCAGTACTTC.

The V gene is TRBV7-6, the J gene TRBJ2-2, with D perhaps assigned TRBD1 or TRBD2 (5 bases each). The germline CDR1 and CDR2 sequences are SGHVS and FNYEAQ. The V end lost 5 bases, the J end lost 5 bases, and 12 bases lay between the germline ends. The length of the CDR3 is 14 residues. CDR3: CASSVSWGTGELFF. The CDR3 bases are TGTGCCAGCAGCGTATCGTGGGGGACCGGGGAGCTGTTTTTT.

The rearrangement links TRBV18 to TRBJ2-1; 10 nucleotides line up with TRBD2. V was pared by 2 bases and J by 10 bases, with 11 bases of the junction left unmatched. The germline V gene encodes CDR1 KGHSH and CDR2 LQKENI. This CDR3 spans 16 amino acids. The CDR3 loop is CASSPVDKLAGEEQFF. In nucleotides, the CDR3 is TGTGCCAGCTCACCAGTGGATAAGCTAGCGGGAGAAGAGCAGTTCTTC.

The CDR3 loop is CASSKGLAGNPDTQYF. CDR3 coding DNA: TGTGCCAGCAGCAAGGGACTAGCGGGGAACCCAGATACGCAGTATTTT. This rearrangement joins TRBV7-9 to TRBJ2-3; 13 bases fit TRBD2. The germline V gene encodes CDR1 SEHNR and CDR2 FQNEAQ (reference sequence). The CDR3 contains 16 residues. Germline trimming cut 5 bases from V and 4 bases from J; bases unmatched to any gene: 6.

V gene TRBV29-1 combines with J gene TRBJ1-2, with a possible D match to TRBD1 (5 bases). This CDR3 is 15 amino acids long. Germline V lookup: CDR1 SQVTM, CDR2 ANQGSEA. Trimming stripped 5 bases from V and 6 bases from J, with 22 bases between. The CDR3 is CSVWDPRLGSDGYTF. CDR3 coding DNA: TGCAGCGTTTGGGACCCCCGGCTAGGGAGTGATGGCTACACCTTC.

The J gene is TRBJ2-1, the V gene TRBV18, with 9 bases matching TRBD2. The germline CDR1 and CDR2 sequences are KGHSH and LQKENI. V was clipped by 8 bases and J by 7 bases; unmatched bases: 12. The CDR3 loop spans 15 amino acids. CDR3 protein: CASLTSLAGKNEQFF. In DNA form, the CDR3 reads TGTGCCAGCCTCACGTCCCTAGCGGGAAAAAATGAGCAGTTCTTC. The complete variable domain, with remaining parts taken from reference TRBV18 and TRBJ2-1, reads NAGVMQNPRHLVRRRGQEARLRCSPMKGHSHVYWYRQLPEEGLKFMVYLQKENIIDESGMPKERFSAEFPKEGPSILRIQQVVRGDSAAYFCASLTSLAGKNEQFFGPGTRLTVL.

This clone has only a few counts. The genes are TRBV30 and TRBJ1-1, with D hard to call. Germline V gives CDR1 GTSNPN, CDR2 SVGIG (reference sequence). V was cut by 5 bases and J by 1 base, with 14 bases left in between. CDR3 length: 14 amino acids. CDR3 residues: CAWGRAVKNTEAFF. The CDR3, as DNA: TGTGCCTGGGGGCGGGCGGTGAAGAACACTGAAGCTTTCTTT.

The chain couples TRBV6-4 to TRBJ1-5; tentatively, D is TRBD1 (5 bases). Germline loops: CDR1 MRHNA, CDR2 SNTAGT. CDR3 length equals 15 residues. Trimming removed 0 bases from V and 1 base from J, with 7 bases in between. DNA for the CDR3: TGTGCCAGCAGTGACTCGGGGCCAAGCAATCAGCCCCAGCATTTT. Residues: CASSDSGPSNQPQHF.

The CDR3 DNA sequence: TGTGCCAGCAGCTTCAGGGGGCTGACTAATGAAAAACTGTTTTTT. Translated: CASSFRGLTNEKLFF. The chain has TRBV11-2 and TRBJ1-4, with 8 bases fitting TRBD1. Looked up from germline, CDR1 is SGHAT and CDR2 is FQNNGV. This CDR3 has 15 residues. V shed 3 bases and J 2 bases; nucleotides not matched to a gene: 2.

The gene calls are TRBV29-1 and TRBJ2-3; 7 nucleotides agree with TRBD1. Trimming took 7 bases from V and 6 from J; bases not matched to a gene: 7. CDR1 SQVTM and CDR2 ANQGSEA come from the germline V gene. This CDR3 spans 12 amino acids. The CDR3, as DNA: TGCAGCGGGGGGACAGAGACGGATACGCAGTATTTT. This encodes CSGGTETDTQYF.

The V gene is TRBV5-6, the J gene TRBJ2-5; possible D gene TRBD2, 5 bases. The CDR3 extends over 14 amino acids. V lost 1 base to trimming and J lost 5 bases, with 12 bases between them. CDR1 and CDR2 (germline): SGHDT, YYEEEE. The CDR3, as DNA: TGTGCCAGCAGCTTGAGTAGGAGGTTGGAGACCCAGTACTTC. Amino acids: CASSLSRRLETQYF. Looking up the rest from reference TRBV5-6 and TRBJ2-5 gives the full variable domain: DAGVTQSPTHLIKTRGQQVTLRCSPKSGHDTVSWYQQALGQGPQFIFQYYEEEERQRGNFPDRFSGHQFPNYSSELNVNALLLGDSALYLCASSLSRRLETQYFGPGTRLLVL.